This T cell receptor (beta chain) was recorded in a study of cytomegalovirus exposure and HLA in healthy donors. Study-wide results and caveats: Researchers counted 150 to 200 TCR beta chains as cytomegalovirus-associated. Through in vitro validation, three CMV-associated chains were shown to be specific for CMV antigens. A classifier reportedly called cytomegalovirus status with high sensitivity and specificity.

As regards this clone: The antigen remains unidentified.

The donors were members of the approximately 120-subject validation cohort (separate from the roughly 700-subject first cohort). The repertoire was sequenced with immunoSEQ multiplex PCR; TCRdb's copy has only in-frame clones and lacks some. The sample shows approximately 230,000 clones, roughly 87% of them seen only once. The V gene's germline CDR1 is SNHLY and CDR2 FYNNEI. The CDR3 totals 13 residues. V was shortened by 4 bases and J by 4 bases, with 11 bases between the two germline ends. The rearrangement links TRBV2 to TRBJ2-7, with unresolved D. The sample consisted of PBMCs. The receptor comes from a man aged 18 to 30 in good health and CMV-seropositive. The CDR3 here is CASSGLGFYEQYF. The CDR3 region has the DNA TGTGCCAGCAGTGGTCTTGGATTTTACGAGCAGTACTTC.